These 21 T cell receptor beta chains were sequenced from one sample in a study of blood T cell repertoires in COVID-19 (dated by TCRdb to about 2020). Libraries were constructed by the immunoSEQ multiplex PCR assay. In its TCRdb copy, this immuneACCESS table keeps in-frame sequences only and misses some clones. Where compared with another copy, unresolved V genes explain less than half of these, and the others have no known cause. The sample data list tens of thousands of clones, and approximately 90% of these were observed just once. Roughly 1.2% of the sample is in the top ten clones. The sequencing sample was made of peripheral blood. The receptors originated from an older woman with acute or convalescent COVID-19.

This chain uses TRBV6-5 with TRBJ1-1, with 11 bases identical to TRBD1. The CDR3 runs 15 residues. CDR1 is MNHEY and CDR2 is SVGAGI in the germline V gene. V was pared by 0 bases and J by 4 bases, with 1 base of the junction left unmatched. CDR3 nucleotides: TGTGCCAGCAGTTACTCCGGGACAGGGGGCACTGAAGCTTTCTTT. This codes for CASSYSGTGGTEAFF.

The chain recombines TRBV6-5 with TRBJ2-2; D might be TRBD1 (7 bases). Germline CDR1 and CDR2: MNHEY and SVGAGI. The CDR3 has 15 residues. Trimming removed 2 bases at V and 4 bases at J, with 11 bases between. Here the CDR3 reads CASSYNRGGTGELFF. The CDR3 DNA is TGTGCCAGCAGTTACAACAGGGGAGGCACCGGGGAGCTGTTTTTT.

This clone appeared once. V usage is TRBV19 and J usage is TRBJ1-4; 8 nucleotides align to TRBD1. Germline V gene lookup returns CDR1 LNHDA and CDR2 SQIVND (reference sequence). V trimming: 4 bases; J trimming: 0 bases; junction bases outside the gene matches: 7. This CDR3 has 17 residues. DNA of the CDR3: TGTGCCAGTAGTAGCTGGACAGGGCTCCCAACTAATGAAAAACTGTTTTTT. It is translated as CASSSWTGLPTNEKLFF.

The V and J genes are TRBV29-1 and TRBJ2-1, with 7 bases aligning to TRBD2. Germline CDR1 is SQVTM and CDR2 is ANQGSEA. The CDR3 has 14 residues. V gave up 6 bases and J gave up 4 bases; unmatched junction bases: 9. CDR3 amino acids: CSVNLAAVYNEQFF. CDR3 DNA sequence: TGCAGCGTCAATCTAGCGGCCGTATACAATGAGCAGTTCTTC.

The V gene is TRBV4-1, the J gene TRBJ1-1, with a possible D match to TRBD1 (5 bases). This CDR3 has 13 residues. V was shortened by 4 bases and J by 4 bases, with 10 bases between the two germline ends. Germline loops: CDR1 MGHRA, CDR2 YSYEKL. The CDR3 DNA follows: TGCGCCAGCAGCCCCCGGCAGGGCACTGAAGCTTTCTTT. Amino acid sequence: CASSPRQGTEAFF.

This clone appeared a few times. The V call is TRBV4-3, the J call TRBJ1-1; possible D gene TRBD1, 6 bases. The CDR3 is made up of 16 amino acids. Germline CDR1 reads LGHNA; CDR2 reads YSLEER. Trimming pared 0 bases from V and 2 bases from J, leaving 13 bases between. The CDR3 nucleotides read TGCGCCAGCAGCCAAGAACCCTCAGGGGTTAACACTGAAGCTTTCTTT. It translates to CASSQEPSGVNTEAFF.

J is TRBJ1-4 and V is TRBV25-1, with 8 bases aligning to TRBD1. J lost 6 bases, V lost 1 base, and 4 bases had no gene match. Germline V gives CDR1 MGHDK, CDR2 SYGVNS. The CDR3 extends over 15 amino acids. The CDR3 DNA sequence: TGTGCCAGCAGTGAATTTACAGGGGGAGATGAAAAACTGTTTTTT. It is translated as CASSEFTGGDEKLFF.

V is TRBV10-1 and J is TRBJ2-5; tentatively, D is TRBD1 (5 bases). Trimming took off 0 bases at V and 2 bases at J, with 16 bases between the two ends. The germline V gene has CDR1 WNHNN and CDR2 SYGVQD (reference sequence). The CDR3 covers 17 residues. The CDR3 region has the DNA TGCGCCAGCAGTGAGTCTGTTGGGCAGGGCAGGCAAGAGACCCAGTACTTC. Amino acid sequence: CASSESVGQGRQETQYF.

This rearrangement joins TRBV18 to TRBJ1-5; 7 bases map to TRBD1. CDR3 length: 14 amino acids. Germline V lookup: CDR1 KGHSH, CDR2 LQKENI. Trimming removed 4 bases from V and 1 base from J; junction bases left unmatched: 1. CDR3 protein: CASSLTGSNQPQHF. For the CDR3, the DNA is TGTGCCAGCTCACTGACAGGGAGCAATCAGCCCCAGCATTTT. Full variable domain (missing parts from reference TRBV18 and TRBJ1-5): NAGVMQNPRHLVRRRGQEARLRCSPMKGHSHVYWYRQLPEEGLKFMVYLQKENIIDESGMPKERFSAEFPKEGPSILRIQQVVRGDSAAYFCASSLTGSNQPQHFGDGTRLSIL.

J is TRBJ2-3 and V is TRBV29-1; D perhaps matches TRBD2 (5 bases). V was clipped by 2 bases and J by 0 bases, with 9 bases between them. The CDR3 has 14 amino acids. Germline CDR1 is SQVTM and CDR2 is ANQGSEA. The CDR3 region is CSVERDTSTDTQYF. DNA of the CDR3: TGCAGCGTTGAACGGGATACTAGCACAGATACGCAGTATTTT.

This chain's CDR3 is CASSGRQSLFENIQYF. In DNA form, the CDR3 reads TGTGCCAGCAGTGGGAGACAGAGCCTATTCGAAAACATTCAGTACTTC. V is TRBV6-1 and J is TRBJ2-4; tentatively, D is TRBD1 (5 bases). Trimming left V 4 bases short and J 5 bases short, with 18 bases between. Germline CDR1 reads MNHNS; CDR2 reads SASEGT. The length of the CDR3 is 16 residues.

CDR3 loop: CASSYAGNTIYF. In DNA form, the CDR3 reads TGCGCCAGCAGCTATGCTGGAAACACCATATATTTT. The chain employs TRBV4-1 and TRBJ1-3, with unresolved D. Germline V gene data show CDR1 as MGHRA and CDR2 as YSYEKL. The CDR3 runs to 12 residues. The ends were cut back, 5 bases at V and 2 bases at J, with 4 bases in the middle.

The V call is TRBV19, the J call TRBJ1-1, with D possibly being TRBD1 (5 bases). The V and J ends lost 4 bases and 1 base respectively, with 16 bases between them. CDR1 and CDR2 (germline): LNHDA, SQIVND (reference sequence). The CDR3 sequence is 16 residues long. CDR3: CASSNPSGNTNTEAFF. CDR3 DNA sequence: TGTGCCAGTAGTAACCCCTCAGGGAATACGAACACTGAAGCTTTCTTT. Filled out from reference TRBV19 and TRBJ1-1, the complete variable domain reads DGGITQSPKYLFRKEGQNVTLSCEQNLNHDAMYWYRQDPGQGLRLIYYSQIVNDFQKGDIAEGYSVSREKKESFPLTVTSAQKNPTAFYLCASSNPSGNTNTEAFFGQGTRLTVV.

The chain recombines TRBV5-5 with TRBJ1-6; 9 nucleotides line up with TRBD1. Germline CDR1 SGHKS, CDR2 YYEKEE (reference sequence). The CDR3 totals 14 residues. V gave up 2 bases and J gave up 8 bases; unmatched junction bases: 2. The CDR3 protein is CASSFRDRDSPLHF. The DNA of the CDR3 is TGTGCCAGCAGCTTCCGGGACAGGGATTCACCCCTCCACTTT.

The CDR3 is CASSVPRGDTQYF. Written as DNA, the CDR3 is TGTGCCAGCAGCGTACCGAGGGGGGATACGCAGTATTTT. The chain combines TRBV5-6 with TRBJ2-3; the D gene is possibly TRBD1 (6 bases). The CDR3 is made up of 13 amino acids. V gave up 4 bases and J gave up 6 bases, with 12 bases separating them. CDR1 SGHDT and CDR2 YYEEEE come from the germline V gene.

The chain recombines TRBV10-3 with TRBJ1-3; no firm D call. V was trimmed by 3 bases and J by 0 bases, leaving 3 bases between them. The CDR3 contains 13 residues. Germline CDR1 is ENHRY and CDR2 is SYGVKD. CDR3 region: CAISEYSGNTIYF. CDR3 coding DNA: TGTGCCATCAGTGAATACTCTGGAAACACCATATATTTT.

The chain carries TRBV30 and TRBJ1-1; tentative D call: TRBD1 (5 bases). The CDR3 contains 13 residues. The germline V gene encodes CDR1 GTSNPN and CDR2 SVGIG (reference sequence). V gave up 3 bases and J gave up 7 bases, with 15 bases separating them. The CDR3 DNA is TGTGCCTGGAGGGACAAGGGGATGGGTGAAGCTTTCTTT. It codes for CAWRDKGMGEAFF. The variable domain in full, with the rest retrieved from reference TRBV30 and TRBJ1-1, is SQTIHQWPATLVQPVGSPLSLECTVEGTSNPNLYWYRQAAGRGLQLLFYSVGIGQISSEVPQNLSASRPQDRQFILSSKKLLLSDSGFYLCAWRDKGMGEAFFGQGTRLTVV.

In this sample, this clone turned up a few times. This sample includes further DNA sequences coding for the same CDR3. The V call is TRBV29-1, the J call TRBJ1-2; TRBD1 is a possible D gene (5 bases). This CDR3 comprises 12 residues. The V gene lost 6 bases and the J gene lost 8 bases, with 16 bases spanning the gap. Germline CDR1 and CDR2: SQVTM and ANQGSEA. The CDR3 sequence is CSVPRGRGGYTF. The CDR3 nucleotides are TGCAGCGTACCCCGGGGTCGGGGGGGCTACACCTTC.

The CDR3 nucleotides read TGTGCCAGCAGTGAGGGGAGGGTTGAAGAAAAACTGTTTTTT. Amino acid sequence: CASSEGRVEEKLFF. The rearrangement joins TRBV6-1 to TRBJ1-4, with D unresolved. The germline V gene has CDR1 MNHNS and CDR2 SASEGT. V was shortened by 3 bases and J by 8 bases, with 13 bases between the two germline ends. The CDR3 consists of 14 residues.

The chain links TRBV19 to TRBJ2-1, with 9 nucleotides matching TRBD2. The CDR3 length is 15 residues. Germline CDR1 is LNHDA and CDR2 is SQIVND (reference sequence). J gave up 5 bases and V 3 bases, and 5 bases lay outside the gene matches. In DNA, the CDR3 is TGTGCCAGTAGTATTTCAGGGACTAGCCACAATGAGCAGTTCTTC. Translated: CASSISGTSHNEQFF. Complete variable domain (other parts from reference TRBV19 and TRBJ2-1): DGGITQSPKYLFRKEGQNVTLSCEQNLNHDAMYWYRQDPGQGLRLIYYSQIVNDFQKGDIAEGYSVSREKKESFPLTVTSAQKNPTAFYLCASSISGTSHNEQFFGPGTRLTVL.

The rearrangement joins TRBV4-1 to TRBJ2-7; 10 bases map to TRBD1. The CDR3 has 17 residues. Germline CDR1 reads MGHRA; CDR2 reads YSYEKL. V lost 4 bases and J lost 0; bases outside the gene matches: 9. The CDR3 nucleotides are TGCGCCAGCAGCCCGGGGACAGGGGCGTGGGGCTCCTACGAGCAGTACGTC. This encodes CASSPGTGAWGSYEQYV.